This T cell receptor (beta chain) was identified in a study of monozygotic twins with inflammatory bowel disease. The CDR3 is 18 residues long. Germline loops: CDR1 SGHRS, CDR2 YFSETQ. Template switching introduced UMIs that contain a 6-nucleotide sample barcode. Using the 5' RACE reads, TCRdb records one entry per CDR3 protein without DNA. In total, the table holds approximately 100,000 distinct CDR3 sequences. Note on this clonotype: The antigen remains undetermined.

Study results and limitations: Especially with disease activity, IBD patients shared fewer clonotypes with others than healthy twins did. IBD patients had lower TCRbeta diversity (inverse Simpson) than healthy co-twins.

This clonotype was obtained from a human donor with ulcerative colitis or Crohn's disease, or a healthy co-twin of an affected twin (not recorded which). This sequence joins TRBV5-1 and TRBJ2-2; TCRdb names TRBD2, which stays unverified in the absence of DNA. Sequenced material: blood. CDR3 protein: CASSLNRRSGGHTGELFF.